What follows are 10 T cell receptor beta chains derived from one specimen sequenced in a study of T cells in Graves' hyperthyroidism and ophthalmopathy. RNA transcripts yielded amplified TCR beta CDR3 regions. The HTBI primer set was used in a first-round RT-PCR of the TCR CDR3. TCRdb reprocessed the multiplex PCR reads with MiXCR, giving one entry per CDR3 protein. This sample yields around 520,000 distinct CDR3 sequences, of which roughly 14% are seen a single time; under 20% belongs to the top ten. Source material: blood. These receptors all stem from a woman aged 18-29 years with Graves' hyperthyroidism.

The table lists this clonotype with a few counts. The V call is TRBV20-1, the J call TRBJ1-1, with 7 bases aligning to TRBD1. V trimming: 5 bases; J trimming: 1 base; junction bases outside the gene matches: 4. The CDR3 length is 13 residues. CDR1 DFQATT and CDR2 SNEGSKA come from the germline V gene (reference sequence). The CDR3 loop is CSAYRGGNTEAFF. DNA of the CDR3: TGCAGTGCTTACAGGGGCGGGAACACTGAAGCTTTCTTT.

As concerns this clonotype: A single base separates this from a much larger clone, so it may be a read error. V usage is TRBV5-8 and J usage is TRBJ2-5, with D tentatively TRBD2 (6 bases). Germline V gives CDR1 SGHTS, CDR2 YDEGEE. The CDR3 spans 16 residues. The DNA for the CDR3 is TGTGCCAGCAGCCGGGGCTCTAGCGTCGTCTCGGAGACCCAGTGCTTC. Translating it yields CASSRGSSVVSETQCF. The full variable domain, completed using reference TRBV5-8 and TRBJ2-5, is EAGVTQSPTHLIKTRGQQATLRCSPISGHTSVYWYQQALGLGLQFLLWYDEGEERNRGNFPPRFSGRQFPNYSSELNVNALELEDSALYLCASSRGSSVVSETQCFGPGTRLLVL.

This clonotype was seen only a few times. The chain links TRBV9 to TRBJ2-7, with 7 bases matching TRBD2. J gave up 3 bases and V 3 bases, and 3 bases lay outside the gene matches. The germline gives CDR1 SGDLS, CDR2 YYNGEE. The CDR3 consists of 13 residues. The CDR3 reads CASSAASGYEQYF. The CDR3, as DNA: TGTGCCAGCAGCGCTGCTAGCGGCTACGAGCAGTACTTC. The entire variable domain, with the rest obtained from reference TRBV9 and TRBJ2-7, is as follows: DSGVTQTPKHLITATGQRVTLRCSPRSGDLSVYWYQQSLDQGLQFLIQYYNGEERAKGNILERFSAQQFPDLHSELNLSSLELGDSALYFCASSAASGYEQYFGPGTRLTVT.

This clonotype was seen repeatedly, ten times or more. The chain combines TRBV2 with TRBJ2-7; D remains unclear. Trimming cost V 3 bases and J 7 bases, with 7 bases left between them. CDR3 length equals 11 residues. CDR1 and CDR2 from the germline V gene are SNHLY and FYNNEI. The CDR3 nucleotides read TGTGCCAGCAGTGATGCCTTGGAGCAGTACTTC. As protein: CASSDALEQYF. The full variable domain, rest sourced from reference TRBV2 and TRBJ2-7, is EPEVTQTPSHQVTQMGQEVILRCVPISNHLYFYWYRQILGQKVEFLVSFYNNEISEKSEIFDDQFSVERPDGSNFTLKIRSTKLEDSAMYFCASSDALEQYFGPGTRLTVT.

This clonotype was counted many times. This chain joins TRBV7-9 and TRBJ1-1; D perhaps matches TRBD1 (5 bases). CDR3 length: 14 amino acids. The V end lost 1 base, the J end lost 4 bases, and 10 bases lay between the germline ends. Germline loops: CDR1 SEHNR, CDR2 FQNEAQ (reference sequence). CDR3 protein: CASSLVGAITEAFF. In DNA form, the CDR3 reads TGTGCCAGCAGCTTAGTCGGGGCCATCACTGAAGCTTTCTTT.

In its sample, this clonotype was seen a few times. The V gene is TRBV7-9, the J gene TRBJ1-4; 7 nucleotides line up with TRBD1. J gave up 4 bases and V 3 bases, and 5 bases lay outside the gene matches. Germline-derived CDR1 and CDR2 are SEHNR and FQNEAQ (reference sequence). The CDR3 runs to 15 residues. The CDR3 DNA follows: TGTGCCAGCAGCTTCGGGACAGTTAGTAATGAAAAACTGTTTTTT. It encodes CASSFGTVSNEKLFF. Using reference TRBV7-9 and TRBJ1-4 for the parts outside the CDR3, the full variable domain is DTGVSQNPRHKITKRGQNVTFRCDPISEHNRLYWYRQTLGQGPEFLTYFQNEAQLEKSRLLSDRFSAERPKGSFSTLEIQRTEQGDSAMYLCASSFGTVSNEKLFFGSGTQLSVL.

CDR3 in DNA: TGCGCCAGCAGCTGGAGGGACAGGAGCACAGATACGCAGTATTTT. Protein: CASSWRDRSTDTQYF. V is TRBV5-1 and J is TRBJ2-3, with 8 bases lining up with TRBD1. CDR3 size: 15 residues. The junction had 3 bases not matched to a gene; V was cut back by 3 bases and J by 0 bases. Germline V lookup: CDR1 SGHRS, CDR2 YFSETQ.

In this sample, this clonotype turned up many times. The V gene is TRBV28, the J gene TRBJ1-5; D is undetermined. The CDR3 extends over 12 amino acids. CDR1 and CDR2 (germline): MDHEN, SYDVKM. The germline V and J ends were trimmed by 6 bases and 4 bases, with 7 bases remaining between them. The CDR3 DNA reads TGTGCCAGCAGGAGATCGAATCAGCCCCAGCATTTT. Its translation: CASRRSNQPQHF.

This clonotype was detected ten times or more. The chain joins TRBV9 to TRBJ1-2; D possibly corresponds to TRBD1 (5 bases). The CDR3 has 12 residues. The V gene lost 4 bases and the J gene lost 7 bases, with 11 bases spanning the gap. Germline assignment: CDR1 SGDLS and CDR2 YYNGEE. The CDR3 bases are TGTGCCAGCAGCAGTCAGGGACCTGGCTACACCTTC. Translated: CASSSQGPGYTF.

This clonotype was seen at least ten times. The rearrangement links TRBV7-9 to TRBJ1-4, with a tentative D call TRBD1 (5 bases). V lost 5 bases, J lost 5 bases, and 18 bases lay in between. There are 16 residues in the CDR3. The germline gives CDR1 SEHNR, CDR2 FQNEAQ (reference sequence). The CDR3 spells CASSNQGFGTNEKLFF. CDR3 bases: TGTGCCAGCAGCAACCAAGGGTTTGGGACGAATGAAAAACTGTTTTTT.